The 25 T cell receptor beta chains below all came from one sample that was sequenced in a study of neurological immune-mediated disorders. TCRdb re-called the 5' RACE reads with MiXCR, one entry per CDR3 protein. The table lists 57,000 or so distinct CDR3 sequences, roughly 11% of them singletons. The sequenced sample consisted of PBMCs. These receptors all come from a man in his 60s in good health.

For this clonotype: Being one base from a much bigger clone, this may be a read error. The chain carries TRBV7-2 and TRBJ1-2; 7 nucleotides align to TRBD1. The CDR3 extends over 16 amino acids. Germline V gene sequence: CDR1 SGHTA, CDR2 FQGNSA. The CDR3 DNA follows: TGTGCCAGCAACTTAGCCCCAGGGGGAACTAACTATGGCTACACCTTC. Translating it yields CASNLAPGGTNYGYTF.

The table lists this clonotype with many counts. The V gene is TRBV28, the J gene TRBJ2-5; possible D gene TRBD2, 6 bases. The CDR3 runs to 15 residues. The V and J ends lost 2 bases and 3 bases respectively, with 13 bases between them. CDR1 and CDR2 from the germline V gene are MDHEN and SYDVKM. CDR3 loop: CASSLHSGGKETQYF. The CDR3, as DNA: TGTGCCAGCAGTTTACACTCTGGAGGGAAAGAGACCCAGTACTTC. Full variable domain (remainder filled in from reference TRBV28 and TRBJ2-5): DVKVTQSSRYLVKRTGEKVFLECVQDMDHENMFWYRQDPGLGLRLIYFSYDVKMKEKGDIPEGYSVSREKKERFSLILESASTNQTSMYLCASSLHSGGKETQYFGPGTRLLVL.

This clonotype was found many times. The rearrangement uses TRBV7-2 and TRBJ2-5; D uncertain. CDR3 size: 13 residues. Germline-derived CDR1 and CDR2 are SGHTA and FQGNSA. V lost 6 bases and J 1 base, leaving 9 bases between the germline ends. As DNA, the CDR3 is TGTGCCAGCAGGTTGGGAATCCAAGAGACCCAGTACTTC. This translates into CASRLGIQETQYF.

This clonotype was observed many times. The genes are TRBV12-3 or TRBV12-4 and TRBJ2-5; no clear D gene. Trimming pared 6 bases from V and 2 bases from J, leaving 7 bases between. The CDR3 extends over 12 amino acids. Written as DNA, the CDR3 is TGTGCCAGCAGCCCTGGGCAAGAGACCCAGTACTTC. Amino acid sequence: CASSPGQETQYF.

This clonotype was counted ten times or more. The chain recombines TRBV3-1 with TRBJ1-1; 8 nucleotides match TRBD1. From germline, CDR1 is LGHDT and CDR2 YNNKEL (reference sequence). V was pared by 4 bases and J by 0 bases, with 4 bases of the junction left unmatched. The CDR3 spans 15 residues. DNA of the CDR3: TGTGCCAGCAGCCGTGGGACAGGTCTGAACACTGAAGCTTTCTTT. It yields the protein CASSRGTGLNTEAFF.

This clonotype appeared many times. V and J are TRBV4-2 and TRBJ2-7; D may be TRBD2 (6 bases). The germline V gene encodes CDR1 LGHNA and CDR2 YNFKEQ. The V end was cut by 1 base, the J end by 0 bases, with 13 bases between. CDR3 length equals 16 residues. This CDR3 is CASSQGGGESSYEQYF. DNA of the CDR3: TGTGCCAGCAGCCAAGGCGGAGGGGAGAGCTCCTACGAGCAGTACTTC.

This clonotype appeared many times. V and J are TRBV3-1 and TRBJ1-3; TRBD1 might be the D (5 bases). V was trimmed by 4 bases and J by 2 bases, leaving 15 bases between them. The CDR3 is 16 residues long. Germline values: CDR1 LGHDT, CDR2 YNNKEL (reference sequence). This CDR3 reads CASSRQQVATGNTIYF. In nucleotides, the CDR3 is TGTGCCAGCAGCCGTCAACAGGTCGCGACTGGAAACACCATATATTTT. The whole variable domain, remainder taken from reference TRBV3-1 and TRBJ1-3, is DTAVSQTPKYLVTQMGNDKSIKCEQNLGHDTMYWYKQDSKKFLKIMFSYNNKELIINETVPNRFSPKSPDKAHLNLHINSLELGDSAVYFCASSRQQVATGNTIYFGEGSWLTVV.

This clonotype was counted ten times or more. V usage is TRBV7-2 and J usage is TRBJ1-1; no clear D. Trimming pared 4 bases from V and 0 bases from J, leaving 6 bases between. Germline values: CDR1 SGHTA, CDR2 FQGNSA. The CDR3 loop spans 13 amino acids. CDR3 amino acids: CASSSAVNTEAFF. CDR3 nucleotide sequence: TGTGCCAGCAGCTCGGCGGTGAACACTGAAGCTTTCTTT.

This chain connects TRBV29-1 to TRBJ2-3; TRBD1 or TRBD2 may be the D gene (6 bases each). The CDR3 is 15 residues long. V was clipped by 3 bases and J by 4 bases, with 17 bases between them. The germline gives CDR1 SQVTM, CDR2 ANQGSEA. CDR3 sequence reads: CSVEGGWLVPDTQYF. CDR3 DNA: TGCAGCGTTGAGGGGGGCTGGCTCGTCCCAGATACGCAGTATTTT.

At least ten counts were recorded for this clonotype. The gene calls are TRBV3-1 and TRBJ2-3; D not certain. The V end was cut by 4 bases, the J end by 1 base, with 18 bases between. This CDR3 is 17 amino acids long. Germline assignment: CDR1 LGHDT and CDR2 YNNKEL (reference sequence). The chain's CDR3 is CASSPSTSPLGTDTQYF. The CDR3, as DNA: TGTGCCAGCAGCCCGAGTACGTCCCCTCTAGGCACAGATACGCAGTATTTT.

In its sample, this clonotype was seen many times. V is TRBV5-1 and J is TRBJ2-6; a possible D gene is TRBD2 (6 bases). Germline V gene data show CDR1 as SGHRS and CDR2 as YFSETQ. This CDR3 has 15 amino acids. The ends were cut back, 4 bases at V and 4 bases at J, with 12 bases in the middle. The CDR3 DNA sequence: TGCGCCAGCAGCCCGAGGGAGGTCGGGGCCAACGTCCTGACTTTC. This translates into CASSPREVGANVLTF. Looking up the rest from reference TRBV5-1 and TRBJ2-6 gives the full variable domain: KAGVTQTPRYLIKTRGQQVTLSCSPISGHRSVSWYQQTPGQGLQFLFEYFSETQRNKGNFPGRFSGRQFSNSRSEMNVSTLELGDSALYLCASSPREVGANVLTFGAGSRLTVL.

The rearrangement joins TRBV10-3 to TRBJ2-5, with 8 bases fitting TRBD2. CDR1 is ENHRY, CDR2 SYGVKD, per germline. This CDR3 spans 13 amino acids. In nucleotides, the CDR3 is TGTTCCGCCGCACCTAGCGGGCGTGAGACCCAGTACTTC. It yields the protein CSAAPSGRETQYF.

This clonotype showed up many times. This rearrangement joins TRBV7-9 to TRBJ2-7; 8 nucleotides line up with TRBD1. Germline V CDR1 and CDR2: SEHNR, FQNEAQ (reference sequence). Losses at the gene ends were 2 bases for V and 9 bases for J; bases not matched to a gene: 12. CDR3 size: 15 residues. CDR3 residues: CASSLPDRAQDGQYF. The DNA for the CDR3 is TGTGCCAGCAGCTTACCGGACAGGGCTCAGGATGGGCAGTACTTC.

Ten or more counts support this clonotype. CDR3 nucleotide sequence: TGTGCCAGCAGGGATCAGGGTGCCAACTATGGCTACACCTTC. This translates into CASRDQGANYGYTF. This chain uses TRBV7-2 with TRBJ1-2; weak D call: TRBD1 (5 bases). The V gene lost 6 bases and the J gene lost 2 bases, with 13 bases spanning the gap. This CDR3 contains 14 residues. Germline CDR1 and CDR2: SGHTA and FQGNSA.

This clonotype was counted ten times or more. The chain employs TRBV24-1 and TRBJ1-5, with D possibly TRBD1 on 5 matching bases. The CDR3 has 17 residues. V was clipped by 3 bases and J by 0 bases, with 14 bases between them. CDR1 is KGHDR, CDR2 SFDVKD, per germline. The CDR3 DNA reads as TGTGCCACCAGTGATAGGATGGCAGGGAATAGCAATCAGCCCCAGCATTTT. As protein: CATSDRMAGNSNQPQHF.

In this sample, this clonotype turned up many times. V is TRBV20-1 and J is TRBJ1-1; D remains ambiguous. Trimming took 6 bases from V and 6 from J, leaving 14 bases between them. Germline values: CDR1 DFQATT, CDR2 SNEGSKA (reference sequence). The CDR3 has 12 amino acids. The CDR3 loop reads CSAPRTEPEAFF. CDR3 DNA: TGCAGTGCCCCACGGACCGAGCCTGAAGCTTTCTTT.

At least ten counts were recorded for this clonotype. The chain recombines TRBV7-2 with TRBJ2-7; D possibly corresponds to TRBD1 (6 bases). From germline, CDR1 is SGHTA and CDR2 FQGNSA. V lost 5 bases and J 2 bases, leaving 13 bases between the germline ends. The CDR3 covers 14 residues. The CDR3 coding sequence is TGTGCCAGCAGCCCGGACAGTCCCCCCTACGAGCAGTACTTC. This encodes CASSPDSPPYEQYF.

Ten or more counts support this clonotype. The genes are TRBV12-3 or TRBV12-4 and TRBJ1-5; no reliable D call. With 7 bases removed from V and 6 bases from J, the gap between germline ends came to 16 bases. The CDR3 spans 14 residues. CDR3 sequence: CASTPGREGQPQHF. The CDR3 DNA is TGTGCCAGCACCCCGGGGAGGGAAGGTCAGCCCCAGCATTTT.

At least ten counts were recorded for this clonotype. The V call is TRBV20-1, the J call TRBJ1-6; D uncertain. CDR1 DFQATT and CDR2 SNEGSKA come from the germline V gene (reference sequence). The CDR3 length is 13 residues. Trimming shortened V by 4 bases and J by 7 bases, and 11 bases separated the two germline ends. CDR3 residues: CSANAGFNSPLHF. In nucleotides, the CDR3 is TGCAGTGCTAATGCAGGTTTCAATTCACCCCTCCACTTT.

This clonotype was counted ten times or more. This chain joins TRBV20-1 and TRBJ2-5, with 9 bases matching TRBD2. Germline V gives CDR1 DFQATT, CDR2 SNEGSKA (reference sequence). The CDR3 spans 15 residues. Trimming cost V 2 bases and J 5 bases; bases outside gene matches: 9. The CDR3 coding sequence is TGCAGTGCTAGAATGCTAGCGGGACCTCGCGAGACCCAGTACTTC. It codes for CSARMLAGPRETQYF.

Points on this clonotype: At one end, the junction sequence differs from germline, possibly due to a read error. V gene TRBV29-1 combines with J gene TRBJ1-5; D call uncertain. This CDR3 has 13 residues. From germline, CDR1 is SQVTM and CDR2 ANQGSEA. The CDR3, as DNA: TGCAGCGTTCCCGAAAATAGCAATCAGCCACAGCATTTT. It translates to CSVPENSNQPQHF.

This clonotype occurred many times. V gene TRBV12-3 or TRBV12-4 combines with J gene TRBJ1-2; D is unresolved. The CDR3 has 13 residues. V lost 5 bases and J 3 bases, leaving 10 bases between the germline ends. The CDR3 region has the DNA TGTGCCAGCAGTGGGGATGTATACTATGGCTACACCTTC. This gives the protein CASSGDVYYGYTF.

This clonotype was recorded at least ten times. The chain joins TRBV7-9 to TRBJ2-6; 10 nucleotides align to TRBD1. Germline V CDR1 and CDR2: SEHNR, FQNEAQ (reference sequence). V lost 3 bases and J lost 2; bases outside the gene matches: 7. The CDR3 totals 18 residues. The CDR3 DNA reads as TGTGCCAGCAGCTTTCGGGACAGGGGTTACACTGGGGCCAACGTCCTGACTTTC. Translation gives CASSFRDRGYTGANVLTF.

This clonotype showed up many times. The chain carries TRBV7-2 and TRBJ1-2; 9 nucleotides match TRBD1. Trimming took 4 bases from V and 5 from J; bases not matched to a gene: 2. This CDR3 spans 13 amino acids. The germline V gene encodes CDR1 SGHTA and CDR2 FQGNSA. The DNA of the CDR3 is TGTGCCAGCAGCTCGGGACAGGGATATGGCTACACCTTC. It codes for CASSSGQGYGYTF.

This clonotype was seen only a few times. CDR3 region: CASTEREAQPQHF. For the CDR3, the DNA is TGTGCCAGCACCGAGAGAGAAGCTCAGCCCCAGCATTTT. The chain employs TRBV6-6 and TRBJ1-5; the D is unclear. Germline values: CDR1 MNHNY, CDR2 SVGAGI (reference sequence). This CDR3 region has 13 residues. V was cut by 7 bases and J by 6 bases, with 13 bases left in between.